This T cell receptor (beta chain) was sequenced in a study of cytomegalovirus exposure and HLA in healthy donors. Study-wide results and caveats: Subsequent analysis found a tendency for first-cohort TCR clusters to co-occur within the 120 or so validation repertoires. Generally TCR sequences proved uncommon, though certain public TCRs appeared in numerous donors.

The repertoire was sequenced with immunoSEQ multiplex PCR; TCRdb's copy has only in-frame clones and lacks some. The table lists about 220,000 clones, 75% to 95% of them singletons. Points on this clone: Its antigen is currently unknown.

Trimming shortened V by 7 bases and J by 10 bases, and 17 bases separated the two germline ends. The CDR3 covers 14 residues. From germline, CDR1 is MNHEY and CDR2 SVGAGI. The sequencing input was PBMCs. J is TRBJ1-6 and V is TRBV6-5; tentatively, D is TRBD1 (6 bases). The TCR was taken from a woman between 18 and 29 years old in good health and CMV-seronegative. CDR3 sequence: CASTLTGPPSPLHF. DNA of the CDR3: TGTGCCAGCACCCTGACAGGCCCCCCATCACCCCTCCACTTT.